The TCR beta chain described here comes from a study of identifying expanded T cells in peripheral blood (dated by TCRdb to the late 2010s). As for the study more broadly: Technical replicates were generated by sequencing separate aliquots of the same genomic DNA pool, and four replicates were compared pairwise. Paper-wide results and their limitations: In all healthy donors, the variance in clone template counts between samples taken roughly 14 days apart rose significantly as total template count increased. The beta-binomial model significantly reduced the number of clones called differentially abundant and the false-positive rate across all healthy-donor time intervals. The authors expected biological variance in healthy repertoires might increase further over much longer intervals such as months to years. The binomial model flagged about 1.2 differentially abundant clones between technical replicates, compared with approximately 15 over approximately 2 weeks and 19 to 20 over around four weeks.

Concerning this clone: No cognate antigen has been identified for it. No much larger clonotype is one base removed from it; base qualities were not supplied.

No immune events such as infections were documented for the healthy donors during the collection period. Healthy-donor blood repertoires served as a training cohort to calibrate time-dependent variance in a beta-binomial model of T-cell clone differential abundance. The training cohort included around 10 healthy donors, of whom 3 were female and 7 were male. The donors were between roughly 29 and 65 years old, with an average age of approximately 46 years. Whole blood was collected from each healthy donor at three time points spaced two to three weeks apart and obtained from a commercial supplier. Genomic DNA was extracted from unsorted whole blood for immunosequencing. TCRbeta CDR3 regions were profiled by bias-controlled multiplex PCR amplification of genomic DNA with the immunoSEQ Assay. For the original study's pipeline: To quantify the absolute abundance of each unique TCRbeta CDR3 region, the sequences were collapsed and filtered. Differential abundance was tested with a binomial (Fisher-equivalent) model and with a beta-binomial model adding time-dependent variance fitted from healthy donors. Clones with fewer than 5 combined templates were removed, and a clone was called differentially abundant if the clone's Benjamini-Hochberg FDR was below 0.01. Beta-binomial variance was modeled as a function of total template count across the two samples using the form v = (b*log(k)+a)^2. TCRdb carries this immuneACCESS record with in-frame sequences only. Its versions omit some clonotypes, under half of them owing to an unresolved V gene in the studies checked, with the rest unexplained. V, J and clone size are those of that table, while D and trimming were read from the DNA. The sample table lists under 120,000 clones, roughly 91% of them with a count of one. About 17% of the sample is taken by the ten largest.

The material sequenced was blood. This TCR came from a person aged 18-70 years in good health.

The nucleotides read TGTGCCAGCAGTGAACGCAGGGACAGACCCACAGATACGCAGTATTTT. This codes for CASSERRDRPTDTQYF. The chain uses TRBV25-1 and TRBJ2-3; 7 nucleotides in the junction match TRBD1. For CDR1 and CDR2, the germline V gene lists MGHDK and SYGVNS. The CDR3 spans 16 residues, from the cysteine through the phenylalanine. Only CDR3 DNA remains: 48 bases, in frame from the first base. Unmatched junction bases come to 7, with V trimmed by 2 bases and J by 2 bases.